Below are 10 T cell receptor beta chains sequenced from a single sample in a study of Ad26.COV2.S vaccination and SARS-CoV-2 variants. TCRdb's table, derived via immunoSEQ multiplex PCR, lists solely in-frame clones and lacks some. The data contain about half a million clones, roughly nine tenths of them singletons. Noted treatment: roughly 18 received Ad26.COV2.S at low or high dose, single or two shots; about 5 received placebo; per-sample allocation not given. Samples analyzed were those drawn on day 63 after the first vaccine or placebo injection. The sample in question was peripheral blood, obtained in a trial of Ad26.COV2.S vaccine versus placebo. These receptor sequences come from a person between 18 and 65 years old who received the Ad26.COV2.S COVID-19 vaccine or a placebo.

This clone was detected only a few times. This rearrangement joins TRBV7-9 to TRBJ1-2; no clear D gene. The CDR3 is 14 amino acids. The germline V gene encodes CDR1 SEHNR and CDR2 FQNEAQ (reference sequence). Deletions cut 5 bases from V and 4 bases from J, with 14 bases between. This CDR3 reads CASSPSAYGYGYTF. The CDR3 coding sequence is TGTGCCAGCAGCCCCTCAGCCTACGGCTATGGCTACACCTTC.

The J gene is TRBJ2-7, the V gene TRBV2, with no clear D. Germline CDR1 reads SNHLY; CDR2 reads FYNNEI. The CDR3 consists of 10 residues. With 7 bases removed from V and 8 bases from J, the gap between germline ends came to 9 bases. The CDR3 spells CASKRVQQYF. The CDR3 coding sequence is TGTGCCAGCAAACGGGTACAGCAGTACTTC.

The chain is built from TRBV19 and TRBJ1-5; D not resolved. Germline V gives CDR1 LNHDA, CDR2 SQIVND (reference sequence). V gave up 6 bases and J gave up 6 bases, with 12 bases separating them. The CDR3 is 13 amino acids. As DNA, the CDR3 is TGTGCCAGTAGCCTCCTGGGAACTCAGCCCCAGCATTTT. This codes for CASSLLGTQPQHF.

The chain links TRBV28 to TRBJ1-5, with TRBD1 matching over 7 bases. Germline values: CDR1 MDHEN, CDR2 SYDVKM. This CDR3 is built from 15 residues. The J segment lost 2 bases and the V segment lost 2 bases, leaving 3 bases of the junction unmatched. The DNA of the CDR3 is TGTGCCAGCAGTTTACGAGACAGGGGCAATCAGCCCCAGCATTTT. The encoded protein is CASSLRDRGNQPQHF. Drawing the rest from reference TRBV28 and TRBJ1-5, the complete variable domain is DVKVTQSSRYLVKRTGEKVFLECVQDMDHENMFWYRQDPGLGLRLIYFSYDVKMKEKGDIPEGYSVSREKKERFSLILESASTNQTSMYLCASSLRDRGNQPQHFGDGTRLSIL.

The V gene is TRBV25-1, the J gene TRBJ2-7, with 7 bases identical to TRBD2. After removal of 10 bases from V and 2 bases from J, the junction contained 8 bases not matched to a gene. CDR3 length: 13 amino acids. Germline loops: CDR1 MGHDK, CDR2 SYGVNS. The CDR3 here is CATSGDYTYEQYF. CDR3 DNA sequence: TGTGCCACTTCCGGGGACTATACCTACGAGCAGTACTTC.

This clone was detected only once. The V call is TRBV24-1, the J call TRBJ1-1; the D is unclear. Germline lookup yields CDR1 KGHDR and CDR2 SFDVKD. The CDR3 totals 16 residues. The V and J ends lost 4 bases and 8 bases respectively, with 22 bases between them. This CDR3 is CATSEMYLGEGGEAFF. The DNA of the CDR3 is TGTGCCACCAGTGAGATGTATTTGGGTGAAGGTGGCGAAGCTTTCTTT.

The chain employs TRBV5-4 and TRBJ2-7; 13 bases agree with TRBD2. There are 15 residues in the CDR3. The germline V gene has CDR1 SGHNT and CDR2 YYREEE (reference sequence). J was trimmed by 4 bases and V by 4 bases; bases with no gene match: 5. CDR3 in amino acids: CASSPRTSGSYEQYF. DNA for the CDR3: TGTGCCAGCAGCCCCCGGACTAGCGGGAGTTACGAGCAGTACTTC.

The chain uses TRBV4-3 and TRBJ1-2, with 7 bases lining up with TRBD1. With 0 bases clipped from V and 4 bases from J, the junction kept 2 bases outside the gene matches. The CDR3 contains 14 residues. Germline values: CDR1 LGHNA, CDR2 YSLEER. The CDR3 bases are TGCGCCAGCAGCCAAGAAAGGGACAGCTATGGCTACACCTTC. This codes for CASSQERDSYGYTF.

V usage is TRBV28 and J usage is TRBJ2-7; tentative D call: TRBD2 (6 bases). V was trimmed by 4 bases and J by 0 bases, leaving 10 bases between them. CDR1 is MDHEN, CDR2 SYDVKM, per germline. This CDR3 is built from 14 residues. DNA for the CDR3: TGTGCCAGCAGTTCAGCGGGTGACTCCTACGAGCAGTACTTC. Encoded protein: CASSSAGDSYEQYF.

The chain carries TRBV13 and TRBJ1-1; a possible D gene is TRBD1 (6 bases). Germline-derived CDR1 and CDR2 are PRHDT and FYEKMQ (reference sequence). The V end was cut by 5 bases, the J end by 0 bases, with 10 bases between. This CDR3 region has 14 residues. CDR3 nucleotides: TGTGCCAGCAGCGGGGGACAACTGAACACTGAAGCTTTCTTT. Translating it yields CASSGGQLNTEAFF.